This entry is about one TCR beta chain. These data are taken from a study of blood T cell repertoires in COVID-19. About the study: The analysed material was cDNA or gDNA that came from T cells, B-cell-depleted T cells, or PBMCs.

The protocol was immunoSEQ multiplex PCR, while the TCRdb copy is restricted to in-frame clones and leaves out a portion. The top ten clones hold 10% of a sample with approximately 390,000 clones, around nine tenths of them seen once. Sequences were obtained from PBMCs or T cells enriched from blood (not recorded which). The TCR originated in a woman aged 50 to 60 who had recovered from COVID-19.

The CDR3 protein is CASSSGTSEFF. The CDR3 DNA reads TGCGCCAGCAGCTCCGGGACAAGCGAGTTCTTC. This rearrangement joins TRBV5-1 to TRBJ2-1; possible D gene TRBD1, 6 bases. Trimming stripped 3 bases from V and 14 bases from J, with 12 bases between. CDR3 length: 11 amino acids. Germline CDR1 is SGHRS and CDR2 is YFSETQ.